This TCR beta chain was captured by sequencing in a study of blood T cell repertoires in COVID-19. Study information: Researchers got acute and convalescent COVID-19 samples from the United States, Italy and Spain. The cDNA or gDNA used as material had been derived from T cells, B-cell-depleted T cells, or PBMCs.

With 4 bases clipped from V and 4 bases from J, the junction kept 9 bases outside the gene matches. This CDR3 contains 15 residues. Germline CDR1 ENHRY, CDR2 SYGVKD. Authors' data handling: Estimation of nucleated cell counts relied on the amplification of reference gene primers. Clones were sequenced by immunoSEQ multiplex PCR, and TCRdb holds only the in-frame ones, with some missing. V, J and clone size reflect that table, while D and trimming were determined from the DNA. The table lists 110,000 to 150,000 clones, 65% to 90% of them singletons. The sequence came from a man aged 45 to 65 with acute or convalescent COVID-19. The sequenced sample consisted of peripheral blood. The V gene is TRBV10-3, the J gene TRBJ1-2; TRBD1 agrees at 7 bases. For the CDR3, the DNA is TGTGCCATCAGTGGAGGGGGCGCTTCTCTCTATGGCTACACCTTC. Its translation is CAISGGGASLYGYTF.